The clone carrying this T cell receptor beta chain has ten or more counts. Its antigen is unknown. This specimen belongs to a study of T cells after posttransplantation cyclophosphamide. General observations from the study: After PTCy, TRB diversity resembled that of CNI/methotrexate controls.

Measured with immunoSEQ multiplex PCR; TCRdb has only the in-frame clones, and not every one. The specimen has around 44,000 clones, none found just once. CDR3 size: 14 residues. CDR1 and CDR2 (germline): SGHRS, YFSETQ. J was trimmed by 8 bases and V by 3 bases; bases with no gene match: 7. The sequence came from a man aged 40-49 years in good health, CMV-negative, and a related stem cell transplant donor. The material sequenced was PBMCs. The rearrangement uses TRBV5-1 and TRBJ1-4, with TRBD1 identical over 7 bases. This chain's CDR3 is CASSSQGEAEKLFF. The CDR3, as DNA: TGCGCCAGCAGCTCTCAGGGGGAAGCCGAAAAACTGTTTTTT. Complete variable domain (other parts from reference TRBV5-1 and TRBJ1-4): KAGVTQTPRYLIKTRGQQVTLSCSPISGHRSVSWYQQTPGQGLQFLFEYFSETQRNKGNFPGRFSGRQFSNSRSEMNVSTLELGDSALYLCASSSQGEAEKLFFGSGTQLSVL.